These 18 T cell receptor beta chains were all obtained from the same sample, sequenced in a study of blood T cell repertoires in COVID-19. Here immunoSEQ multiplex PCR was the method, and the copy in TCRdb shows in-frame clones only, minus some. The sample yields 150,000 to 200,000 clones, 80% to 90% seen once. The material sequenced was peripheral blood. The receptor source for this set is a man aged 60 to 75 with acute or convalescent COVID-19.

The chain employs TRBV11-2 and TRBJ1-4; D is uncertain. Germline CDR1 reads SGHAT; CDR2 reads FQNNGV. The ends were cut back, 4 bases at V and 4 bases at J, with 10 bases in the middle. This CDR3 is built from 14 residues. As DNA, the CDR3 is TGTGCCAGCAGCTCCGGGTCGTTTAATGAAAAACTGTTTTTT. It translates to CASSSGSFNEKLFF.

The rearrangement links TRBV19 to TRBJ2-3, with D unresolved. Germline V gene lookup returns CDR1 LNHDA and CDR2 SQIVND (reference sequence). This CDR3 contains 13 residues. V was pared by 5 bases and J by 1 base, with 7 bases between. The CDR3 reads CASSAVGTDTQYF. The CDR3, as DNA: TGTGCCAGTAGTGCAGTTGGCACAGATACGCAGTATTTT.

This clone was found a few times. The gene calls are TRBV18 and TRBJ2-2; TRBD1 is a possible D gene (5 bases). Germline CDR1 and CDR2: KGHSH and LQKENI. The V end lost 6 bases, the J end lost 1 base, and 9 bases lay between the germline ends. This CDR3 has 14 residues. The CDR3 bases are TGTGCCAGCTCGGTTGGACAGAACACCGGGGAGCTGTTTTTT. Translating it yields CASSVGQNTGELFF.

The J gene is TRBJ2-7, the V gene TRBV28, with D possibly matching TRBD1 (7 bases). Deletions cut 5 bases from V and 5 bases from J, with 19 bases between. This CDR3 comprises 15 residues. CDR1 is MDHEN and CDR2 is SYDVKM in the germline V gene. CDR3 protein: CASSLFTTGRNEQYF. As DNA, the CDR3 is TGTGCCAGCAGTCTATTCACGACAGGGAGGAACGAGCAGTACTTC.

This clone was detected once. The J gene is TRBJ1-2, the V gene TRBV11-2; D is undetermined. The CDR3 covers 13 residues. Trimming cost V 1 base and J 7 bases, with 10 bases left between them. Germline V gene lookup returns CDR1 SGHAT and CDR2 FQNNGV. CDR3 sequence: CASSLAGWSGYTF. As DNA, the CDR3 is TGTGCCAGCAGCTTAGCGGGGTGGAGTGGCTACACCTTC.

This clone was counted a single time. J is TRBJ2-2 and V is TRBV3-1 (or the pseudogene TRBV3-2), with no clear D. This CDR3 is built from 12 residues. From germline, CDR1 is LGHDT and CDR2 YNNKEL (reference sequence). V lost 4 bases and J lost 7, with 7 bases in between. CDR3 in DNA: TGTGCCAGCAGCCTCCCGGGCGGGGAGCTGTTTTTT. Translating gives CASSLPGGELFF.

The chain uses TRBV2 and TRBJ1-4, with D maybe TRBD1 (6 bases). The germline gives CDR1 SNHLY, CDR2 FYNNEI. This CDR3 has 15 residues. The germline V and J ends were trimmed by 6 bases and 8 bases, with 19 bases remaining between them. The CDR3 nucleotides are TGTGCCAGCAGGGCACAGGGTTTGAGGTTAGAAAAACTGTTTTTT. Its protein product is CASRAQGLRLEKLFF.

As to this clone: Distinct nucleotide sequences in the sample also encode this CDR3. The chain combines TRBV5-1 with TRBJ2-7, with 10 bases aligning to TRBD1. This CDR3 has 14 residues. In germline, CDR1 is SGHRS, CDR2 YFSETQ. V gave up 3 bases and J gave up 6 bases; unmatched junction bases: 6. DNA of the CDR3: TGCGCCAGCAGCTGGGGGGACAGGGGTCGCGAGCAGTACTTC. Translating it yields CASSWGDRGREQYF.

V gene TRBV27 combines with J gene TRBJ1-5, with 7 bases that match TRBD1. Germline V gene data show CDR1 as MNHEY and CDR2 as SMNVEV (reference sequence). The CDR3 has 15 residues. J lost 9 bases, V lost 1 base, and 9 bases had no gene match. The CDR3 here is CASSLYRQGEGPQHF. CDR3 DNA sequence: TGTGCCAGCAGTTTATACCGACAGGGAGAGGGGCCCCAGCATTTT.

The chain joins TRBV3-1 (or the pseudogene TRBV3-2) to TRBJ1-1, with D possibly matching TRBD1 (5 bases). With 5 bases removed from V and 6 bases from J, the gap between germline ends came to 13 bases. Germline-derived CDR1 and CDR2 are LGHDT and YNNKEL (reference sequence). The length of the CDR3 is 13 residues. The CDR3: CASSSWGLAEAFF. CDR3 nucleotides: TGTGCCAGCAGCTCGTGGGGCTTGGCTGAAGCTTTCTTT.

This sequence joins TRBV19 and TRBJ1-2; D gene uncertain. Trimming took 3 bases from V and 6 from J, leaving 11 bases between them. Germline values: CDR1 LNHDA, CDR2 SQIVND (reference sequence). CDR3 length equals 13 residues. This chain's CDR3 is CASSITLFNGYTF. The CDR3 bases are TGTGCCAGTAGTATCACTCTTTTCAATGGCTACACCTTC.

The chain carries TRBV28 and TRBJ1-1; weak D call: TRBD1 (5 bases). Germline V gene sequence: CDR1 MDHEN, CDR2 SYDVKM. The CDR3 is 15 residues long. V was pared by 3 bases and J by 1 base, with 12 bases between. CDR3 protein: CASSLAGQTNTEAFF. The CDR3 DNA reads as TGTGCCAGCAGTTTGGCGGGGCAAACGAACACTGAAGCTTTCTTT. Drawing the rest from reference TRBV28 and TRBJ1-1, the complete variable domain is DVKVTQSSRYLVKRTGEKVFLECVQDMDHENMFWYRQDPGLGLRLIYFSYDVKMKEKGDIPEGYSVSREKKERFSLILESASTNQTSMYLCASSLAGQTNTEAFFGQGTRLTVV.

This chain links TRBV24-1 with TRBJ2-3, with D perhaps matching TRBD2 (7 bases). Trimming stripped 3 bases from V and 4 bases from J, with 22 bases between. CDR1 and CDR2 from the germline V gene are KGHDR and SFDVKD. This CDR3 is 18 amino acids long. CDR3: CATSDRGGESGSADTQYF. CDR3 nucleotides: TGTGCCACCAGTGATAGAGGGGGGGAGTCAGGGAGTGCAGATACGCAGTATTTT.

In this sample, this clone turned up a few times. CDR3 region: CASSSTGSGPPLHF. The CDR3 DNA is TGTGCCAGCAGTTCGACAGGGAGTGGGCCACCCCTCCACTTT. The V gene is TRBV28, the J gene TRBJ1-6, with TRBD1 identical over 7 bases. CDR3 size: 14 residues. The ends lost 4 bases at V and 11 bases at J; junction bases unmatched: 8. Germline V gene sequence: CDR1 MDHEN, CDR2 SYDVKM.

Here the CDR3 reads CAWSRKRQGREQYF. The CDR3 region has the DNA TGTGCCTGGAGTCGCAAAAGACAGGGGCGGGAGCAGTACTTC. This chain connects TRBV30 to TRBJ2-7, with 8 nucleotides matching TRBD1. The J segment lost 7 bases and the V segment lost 2 bases, leaving 10 bases of the junction unmatched. In germline, CDR1 is GTSNPN, CDR2 SVGIG (reference sequence). The length of the CDR3 is 14 residues.

V usage is TRBV7-3 and J usage is TRBJ1-2, with TRBD1 identical over 7 bases. Trimming cost V 6 bases and J 7 bases; bases outside gene matches: 5. Germline lookup yields CDR1 SGHTA and CDR2 FQGTGA. This CDR3 spans 12 amino acids. CDR3 nucleotides: TGTGCCAGCAGAGAAGGGACAGTTGGCTACACCTTC. Its translation: CASREGTVGYTF.

Concerning this clone itself: This specimen includes other DNA sequences encoding the same CDR3. CDR3 bases: TGTGCCAGCAGGCGACTAGCGGGCTCCTACAATGAGCAGTTCTTC. The encoded protein is CASRRLAGSYNEQFF. The chain recombines TRBV2 with TRBJ2-1; 10 bases match TRBD2. V gave up 6 bases and J gave up 0 bases; unmatched junction bases: 2. Germline lookup yields CDR1 SNHLY and CDR2 FYNNEI. CDR3 length: 15 residues.

The V call is TRBV27, the J call TRBJ1-3; D is unresolved. V was pared by 2 bases and J by 0 bases, with 14 bases between. CDR3 length equals 17 residues. CDR1 MNHEY and CDR2 SMNVEV come from the germline V gene (reference sequence). The CDR3 DNA sequence: TGTGCCAGCAGTTTACACTCAGGATTCTCCTCTGGAAACACCATATATTTT. Its protein is CASSLHSGFSSGNTIYF.